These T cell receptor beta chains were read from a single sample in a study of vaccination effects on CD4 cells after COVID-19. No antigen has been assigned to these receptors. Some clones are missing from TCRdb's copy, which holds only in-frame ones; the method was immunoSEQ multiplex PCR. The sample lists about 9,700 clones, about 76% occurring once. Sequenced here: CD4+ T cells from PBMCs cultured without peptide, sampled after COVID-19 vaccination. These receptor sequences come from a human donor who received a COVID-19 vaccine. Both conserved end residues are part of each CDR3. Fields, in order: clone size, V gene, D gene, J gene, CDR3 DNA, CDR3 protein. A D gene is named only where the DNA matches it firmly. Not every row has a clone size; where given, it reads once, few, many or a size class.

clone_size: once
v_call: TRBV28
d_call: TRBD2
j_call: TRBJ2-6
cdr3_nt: TGTGCCAGCAGGTCCCCCGGGACGGGGGGCTCTGGGGCCAACGTCCTGACTTTC
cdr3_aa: CASRSPGTGGSGANVLTF

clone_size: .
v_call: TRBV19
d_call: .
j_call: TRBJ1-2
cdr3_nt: TGTGCCAGTTCACTTAACTATGGCTACACCTTC
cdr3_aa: CASSLNYGYTF

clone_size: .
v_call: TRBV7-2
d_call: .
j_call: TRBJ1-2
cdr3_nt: TGTGCCAGCAGCCCCCCCTTAACGGCATCGGGCCGCGGCTACACCTTC
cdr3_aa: CASSPPLTASGRGYTF

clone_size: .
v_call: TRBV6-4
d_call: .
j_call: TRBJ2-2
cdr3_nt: TGTGCCAGCAGTCCTGAGGTATACACCGGGGAGCTGTTTTTT
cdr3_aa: CASSPEVYTGELFF

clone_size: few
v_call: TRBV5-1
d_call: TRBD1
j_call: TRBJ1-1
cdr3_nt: TGCGCCAGCCGGGGACAGGGGGGCCCCTACGCTGAAGCTTTCTTT
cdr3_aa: CASRGQGGPYAEAFF

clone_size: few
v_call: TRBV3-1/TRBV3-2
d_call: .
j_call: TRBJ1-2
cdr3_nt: TGTGCCAGCAGCCAAGACAAGAGAAACTATGGCTACACCTTC
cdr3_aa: CASSQDKRNYGYTF

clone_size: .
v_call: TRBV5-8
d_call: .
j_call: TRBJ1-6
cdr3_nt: TGTGCCAGCAGCCTCCCCCCCGGCCCAAGAACACCCCTCCACTTT
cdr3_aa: CASSLPPGPRTPLHF

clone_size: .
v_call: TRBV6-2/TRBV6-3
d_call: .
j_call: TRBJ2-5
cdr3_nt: TGTGCCAGCAGTTACCTCCGGGCCGAGACTTTGTACCAAGAGACCCAGTACTTC
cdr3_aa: CASSYLRAETLYQETQYF

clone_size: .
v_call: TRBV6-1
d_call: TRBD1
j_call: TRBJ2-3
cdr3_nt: TGTGCCAGCAGTGATTTCTTCCAGGGGGCAAAAGATACGCAGTATTTT
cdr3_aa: CASSDFFQGAKDTQYF

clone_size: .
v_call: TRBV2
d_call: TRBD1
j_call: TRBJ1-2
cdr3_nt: TGTGCCAGCAGTGGCGGGACAGTCAACTATGGCTACACCTTC
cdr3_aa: CASSGGTVNYGYTF

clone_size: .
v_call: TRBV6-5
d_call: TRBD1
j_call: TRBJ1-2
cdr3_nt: TGTGCCAGCAGGCAGACAGGGCCCGGCTACACCTTC
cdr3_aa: CASRQTGPGYTF

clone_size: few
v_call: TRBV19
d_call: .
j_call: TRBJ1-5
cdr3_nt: TGTGCCAGTAGCGCCCTAGAGAGATCCGGTCAGCCCCAGCATTTT
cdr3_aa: CASSALERSGQPQHF

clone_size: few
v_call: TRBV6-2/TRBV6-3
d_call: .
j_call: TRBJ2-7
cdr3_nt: TGTGCCAGCAGTTACGGAGGTCAAGGGGGCTCCTACGAGCAGTACTTC
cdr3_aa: CASSYGGQGGSYEQYF

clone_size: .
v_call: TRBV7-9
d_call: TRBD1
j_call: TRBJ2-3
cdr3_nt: TGTGCCAGCAGCTTAGGACAGGGGGCGATCACAGATACGCAGTATTTT
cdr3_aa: CASSLGQGAITDTQYF

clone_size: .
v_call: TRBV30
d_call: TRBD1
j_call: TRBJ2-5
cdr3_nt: TGTGCCTTCCAGACAGGGATGGAGACCCAGTACTTC
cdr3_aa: CAFQTGMETQYF

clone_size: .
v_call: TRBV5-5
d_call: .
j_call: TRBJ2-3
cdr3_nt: TGTGCCAGCAGCTTGGCAGGGGGGCATTCAGATACGCAGTATTTT
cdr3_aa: CASSLAGGHSDTQYF

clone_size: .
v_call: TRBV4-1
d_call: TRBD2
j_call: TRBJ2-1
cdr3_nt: TGCGCCAGCAGCCGGGGACTAGACGGGCCCTACAATGAGCAGTTCTTC
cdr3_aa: CASSRGLDGPYNEQFF

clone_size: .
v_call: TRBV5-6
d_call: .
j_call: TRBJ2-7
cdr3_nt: TGTGCCAGCAGCGCTAGGATTCTCTCCTACGAGCAGTACTTC
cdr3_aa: CASSARILSYEQYF

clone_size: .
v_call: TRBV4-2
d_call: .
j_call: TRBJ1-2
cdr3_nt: TGTGCCAGCAGCCAGTTGGGAAAGGGGGACGGCTACACCTTC
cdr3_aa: CASSQLGKGDGYTF

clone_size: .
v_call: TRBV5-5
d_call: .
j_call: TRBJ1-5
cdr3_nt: TGTGCCAGCAGCTTGGGACGGTCCAATCAGCCCCAGCATTTT
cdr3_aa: CASSLGRSNQPQHF

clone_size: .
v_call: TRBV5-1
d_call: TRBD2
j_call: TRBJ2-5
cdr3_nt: TGCGCCAGCAGCTTGGCCGCGGTAGCGGGACTCGACCAGTACTTC
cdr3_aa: CASSLAAVAGLDQYF

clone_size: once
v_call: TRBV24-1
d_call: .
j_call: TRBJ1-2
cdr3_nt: TGTGCCACCAGTGATCCAACATATAAGACAGGTTATGGCTACACCTTC
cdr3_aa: CATSDPTYKTGYGYTF

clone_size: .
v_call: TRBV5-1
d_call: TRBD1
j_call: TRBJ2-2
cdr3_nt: TGCGCCAGCAGCTTGGGAAGACAGGGTTTCACCGGGGAGCTGTTTTTT
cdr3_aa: CASSLGRQGFTGELFF

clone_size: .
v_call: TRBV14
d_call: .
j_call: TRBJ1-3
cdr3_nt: TGTGCCAGCAGCCAAGGCTCCCGGGGAGCTGGAAACACCATATATTTT
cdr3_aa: CASSQGSRGAGNTIYF

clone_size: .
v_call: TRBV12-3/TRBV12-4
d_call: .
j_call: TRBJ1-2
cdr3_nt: TGTGCCAGCAGTTTAGACATTTCCGGCTACACCTTC
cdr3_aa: CASSLDISGYTF

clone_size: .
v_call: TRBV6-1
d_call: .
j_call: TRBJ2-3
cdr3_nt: TGTGCCAGCAGTGATCGGCTCGGCAGGGTCGTAACAGATACGCAGTATTTT
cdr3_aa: CASSDRLGRVVTDTQYF

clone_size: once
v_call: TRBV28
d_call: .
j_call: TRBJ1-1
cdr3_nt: TGTGCCAGCGAGGGCGGGACTGAAGCTTTCTTT
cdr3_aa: CASEGGTEAFF

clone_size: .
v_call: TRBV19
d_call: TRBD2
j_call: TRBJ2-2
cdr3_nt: TGTGCCAGTAGTATTGGTAGCGGGGGATCTGGAACCGGGGAGCTGTTTTTT
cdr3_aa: CASSIGSGGSGTGELFF

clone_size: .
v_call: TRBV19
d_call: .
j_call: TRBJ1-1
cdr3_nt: TGTGCCAGTAGTGGGACGGTGGGGACTGAAGCTTTCTTT
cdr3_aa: CASSGTVGTEAFF

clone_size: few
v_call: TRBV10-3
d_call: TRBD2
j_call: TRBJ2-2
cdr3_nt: TGTGCCATCCCTAACGGGGGACTAGCGGGACCCCAGAACACCGGGGAGCTGTTTTTT
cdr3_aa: CAIPNGGLAGPQNTGELFF

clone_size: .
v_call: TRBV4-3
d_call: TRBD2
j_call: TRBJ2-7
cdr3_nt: TGCGCCAGCAGCCGCGAGCGGGGGCCGTCCTACGAGCAGTACTTC
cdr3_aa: CASSRERGPSYEQYF

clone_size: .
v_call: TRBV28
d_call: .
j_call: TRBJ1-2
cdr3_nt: TGTGCCAGCAGTTTAAGTTGGTGGGCAGGGGCCTATGGCTACACCTTC
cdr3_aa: CASSLSWWAGAYGYTF

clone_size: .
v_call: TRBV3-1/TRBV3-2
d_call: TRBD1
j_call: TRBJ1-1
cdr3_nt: TGTGCCAGCAGCCCCCTGACAGGGTGGGTGAACACTGAAGCTTTCTTT
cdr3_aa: CASSPLTGWVNTEAFF

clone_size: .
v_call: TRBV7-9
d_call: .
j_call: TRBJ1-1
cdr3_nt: TGTGCCAGCAGCTTAGCGGGGGGGGCTGAAGCTTTCTTT
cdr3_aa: CASSLAGGAEAFF

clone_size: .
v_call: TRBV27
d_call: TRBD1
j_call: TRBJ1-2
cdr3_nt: TGTGCCAGCAGACAGGGGGCGAACTATGGCTACACCTTC
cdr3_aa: CASRQGANYGYTF

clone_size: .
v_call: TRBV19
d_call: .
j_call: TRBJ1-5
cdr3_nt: TGTGCCAGTACCAAAGGCGGGGGGCAGCCCCAGCATTTT
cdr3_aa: CASTKGGGQPQHF

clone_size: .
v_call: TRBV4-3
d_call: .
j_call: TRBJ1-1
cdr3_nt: TGCGCCAGCAGCCAAATACAAACCACTGAAGCTTTCTTT
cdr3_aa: CASSQIQTTEAFF

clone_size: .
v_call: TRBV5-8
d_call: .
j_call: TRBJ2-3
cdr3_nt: TGTGCCAGCAGAAGGGTGGGGACCAACCCAGATACGCAGTATTTT
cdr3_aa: CASRRVGTNPDTQYF

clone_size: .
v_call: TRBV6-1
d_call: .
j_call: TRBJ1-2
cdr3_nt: TGTGCCAGCAGTGACGCAGGGGATGATGGCTACACCTTC
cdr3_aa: CASSDAGDDGYTF

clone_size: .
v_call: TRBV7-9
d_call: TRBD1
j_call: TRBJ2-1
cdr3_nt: TGTGCCAGTAGACAGGGGGTTACCTACAATGAGCAGTTCTTC
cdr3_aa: CASRQGVTYNEQFF

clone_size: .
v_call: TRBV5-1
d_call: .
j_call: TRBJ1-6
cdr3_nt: TGCGCCAGCAGCTCTGACAGCTCCTATAATTCACCCCTCCACTTT
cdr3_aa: CASSSDSSYNSPLHF

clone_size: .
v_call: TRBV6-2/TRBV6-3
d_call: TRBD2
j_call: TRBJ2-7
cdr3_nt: TGTGCCAGCAGCCGTCTTGCGGGAGCTTCCTACGAGCAGTACTTC
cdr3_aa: CASSRLAGASYEQYF

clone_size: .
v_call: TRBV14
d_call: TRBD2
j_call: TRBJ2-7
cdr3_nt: TGTGCCAGCAGCCACCTAGGTGGGAGGGGAAGCTACGAGCAGTACTTC
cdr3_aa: CASSHLGGRGSYEQYF

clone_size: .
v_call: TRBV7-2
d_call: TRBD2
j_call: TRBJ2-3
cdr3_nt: TGTGCCAGCAGCTCCACTAGCGGGGGGAGCACAGATACGCAGTATTTT
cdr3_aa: CASSSTSGGSTDTQYF

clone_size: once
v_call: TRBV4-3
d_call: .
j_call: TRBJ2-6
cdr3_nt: TGCGCCAGCAGCCAAGGGACCCGGAGGGGTCCGGGTGGGGCCAACGTCCTGACTTTC
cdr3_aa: CASSQGTRRGPGGANVLTF

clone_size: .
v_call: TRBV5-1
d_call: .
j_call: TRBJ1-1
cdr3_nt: TGCGCCAGCAGCTCTGGACAGAATTGGAACACTGAAGCTTTCTTT
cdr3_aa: CASSSGQNWNTEAFF

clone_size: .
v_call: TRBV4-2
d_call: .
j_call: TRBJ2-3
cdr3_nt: TGTGCCAGCAGCCAGAGTAGCACAGATACGCAGTATTTT
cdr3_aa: CASSQSSTDTQYF

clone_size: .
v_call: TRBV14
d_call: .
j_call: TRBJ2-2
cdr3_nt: TGTGCCAGCAGCCAAACGGTGGGGTACACCGGGGAGCTGTTTTTT
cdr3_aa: CASSQTVGYTGELFF

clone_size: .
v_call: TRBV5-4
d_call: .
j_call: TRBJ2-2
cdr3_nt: TGTGCCAGCAGCTTGGTCGCAGGGGAGCTGTTTTTT
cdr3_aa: CASSLVAGELFF

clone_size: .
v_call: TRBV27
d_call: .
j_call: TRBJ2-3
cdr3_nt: TGTGCCAGCAGTCCAGGATCCAGCACAGATACGCAGTATTTT
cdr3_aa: CASSPGSSTDTQYF

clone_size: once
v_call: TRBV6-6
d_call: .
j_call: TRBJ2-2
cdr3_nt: TGTGCCAGCAGTTACGCCGGGGAGCTGTTTTTT
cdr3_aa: CASSYAGELFF

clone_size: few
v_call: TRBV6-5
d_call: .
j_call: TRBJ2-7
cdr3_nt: TGTGCCAGCAGTTACACTCGGACAGTTACCTACGAGCAGTACTTC
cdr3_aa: CASSYTRTVTYEQYF

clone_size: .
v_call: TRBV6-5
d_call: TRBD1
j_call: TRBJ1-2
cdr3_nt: TGTGCCAGCAGTCCACAGGGGGCGCTTGGCTACACCTTC
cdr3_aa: CASSPQGALGYTF

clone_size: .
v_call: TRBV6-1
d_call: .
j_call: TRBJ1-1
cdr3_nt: TGTGCCAGCAGTGAACAGCAGGGTTTAACTGAAGCTTTCTTT
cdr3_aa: CASSEQQGLTEAFF

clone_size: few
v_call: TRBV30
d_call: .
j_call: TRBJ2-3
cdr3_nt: TGTGTCCCATCTCTGCCGGGGAGAGATACGCAGTATTTT
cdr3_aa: CVPSLPGRDTQYF

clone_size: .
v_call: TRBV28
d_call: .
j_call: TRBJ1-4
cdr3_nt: TGTGCCAGCAGGGAGGGTGAAAAACTGTTTTTT
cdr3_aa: CASREGEKLFF

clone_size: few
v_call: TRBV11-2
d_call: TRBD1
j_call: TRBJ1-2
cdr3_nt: TGTGCCAGCAGCTCGACAGGGCGGTTTGGCTACACCTTC
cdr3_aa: CASSSTGRFGYTF

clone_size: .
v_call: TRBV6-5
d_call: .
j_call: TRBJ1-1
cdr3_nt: TGTGCCAGCAGTTACTCTATAAGGGCCGGGGGCACTGAAGCTTTCTTT
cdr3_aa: CASSYSIRAGGTEAFF

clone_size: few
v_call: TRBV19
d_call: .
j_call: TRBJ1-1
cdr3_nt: TGTGCCAGTAGTGTGGGGCACCTGAACACTGAAGCTTTCTTT
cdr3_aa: CASSVGHLNTEAFF